The 15 T cell receptor beta chains given below trace back to one sample, sequenced in a study of cytomegalovirus exposure and HLA in healthy donors. PCR amplification relied on 60 Vbeta primers (plus 13 Jbeta primers). Measured with immunoSEQ multiplex PCR; TCRdb has only the in-frame clones, and not every one. Of roughly 200,000 clones in the sample, 70% to 80% were seen once. The sample was PBMCs. These receptors were obtained from a girl aged 10-17 years in good health and CMV-seropositive.

This chain uses TRBV30 with TRBJ2-1, with 9 bases fitting TRBD1. V trimming: 0 bases; J trimming: 9 bases; junction bases outside the gene matches: 0. This CDR3 contains 12 residues. Germline V lookup: CDR1 GTSNPN, CDR2 SVGIG (reference sequence). The CDR3 region has the DNA TGTGCCTGGAGTGTACAGGGGGCTGAGCAGTTCTTC. It translates to CAWSVQGAEQFF.

This clone was counted between two and nine times. One end of the junction varies from germline; a read error may be responsible. The rearrangement joins TRBV6-1 to TRBJ2-2; 9 positions match TRBD1. The CDR3 is 16 amino acids. The germline CDR1 and CDR2 sequences are MNHNS and SASEGT. The CDR3 region has the DNA TGTGCCAGCAGCGAAGTCCCGGGACAGGGCACCGGGGAGCTGTTTTTT. Residues: CASSEVPGQGTGELFF.

V is TRBV11-3 and J is TRBJ2-2; D is ambiguous. V lost 1 base to trimming and J lost 4 bases, with 7 bases between them. Germline V lookup: CDR1 SGHNT, CDR2 YENEEA. This CDR3 has 14 residues. CDR3 sequence (DNA): TGTGCCAGCAGCTTAGCGGCGGTCACCGGGGAGCTGTTTTTT. Encoded protein: CASSLAAVTGELFF.

The rearrangement links TRBV19 to TRBJ1-1; 9 bases fit TRBD1. Germline V gene lookup returns CDR1 LNHDA and CDR2 SQIVND (reference sequence). V shed 5 bases, J shed 4 bases, and the junction held 5 bases outside the gene matches. CDR3 length: 14 residues. The DNA of the CDR3 is TGTGCCAGTAGTTTCGGGACAGGGACCACTGAAGCTTTCTTT. This codes for CASSFGTGTTEAFF. The whole variable domain, filled in from reference TRBV19 and TRBJ1-1, reads DGGITQSPKYLFRKEGQNVTLSCEQNLNHDAMYWYRQDPGQGLRLIYYSQIVNDFQKGDIAEGYSVSREKKESFPLTVTSAQKNPTAFYLCASSFGTGTTEAFFGQGTRLTVV.

The V call is TRBV30, the J call TRBJ1-5, with 8 bases lining up with TRBD1. The CDR3 spans 15 residues. Trimming removed 2 bases from V and 3 bases from J; junction bases left unmatched: 6. Germline lookup yields CDR1 GTSNPN and CDR2 SVGIG (reference sequence). The CDR3 region is CAWSRLDRDNQPQHF. The CDR3 bases are TGTGCCTGGAGTCGCCTGGACAGGGACAATCAGCCCCAGCATTTT. The variable domain in full, with the rest retrieved from reference TRBV30 and TRBJ1-5, is SQTIHQWPATLVQPVGSPLSLECTVEGTSNPNLYWYRQAAGRGLQLLFYSVGIGQISSEVPQNLSASRPQDRQFILSSKKLLLSDSGFYLCAWSRLDRDNQPQHFGDGTRLSIL.

The chain has TRBV5-1 and TRBJ1-4; TRBD1 matches at 8 bases. This CDR3 comprises 17 residues. After removal of 0 bases from V and 6 bases from J, the junction contained 10 bases not matched to a gene. From germline, CDR1 is SGHRS and CDR2 YFSETQ. The CDR3, as DNA: TGCGCCAGCAGCTTGGGTGGGACAGGCTACGGGTATGAAAAACTGTTTTTT. Translated: CASSLGGTGYGYEKLFF.

This clone was picked up one time. The chain couples TRBV9 to TRBJ1-4, with D uncertain. V was pared by 0 bases and J by 10 bases, with 13 bases between. The CDR3 runs 14 residues. Germline lookup yields CDR1 SGDLS and CDR2 YYNGEE. CDR3 residues: CASSVEAEPAKLFF. The CDR3 nucleotides are TGTGCCAGCAGCGTAGAGGCGGAGCCGGCAAAACTGTTTTTT.

The J gene is TRBJ2-2, the V gene TRBV29-1, with D perhaps TRBD1 (5 bases). This CDR3 is 12 amino acids long. Germline CDR1 reads SQVTM; CDR2 reads ANQGSEA. V dropped 7 bases and J dropped 1 base, with 7 bases sitting between them. CDR3 sequence: CSADRNTGELFF. CDR3 nucleotides: TGCAGCGCCGACAGGAACACCGGGGAGCTGTTTTTT.

The rearrangement joins TRBV7-9 to TRBJ1-1; D might be TRBD1 (5 bases). This CDR3 has 12 amino acids. Germline loops: CDR1 SEHNR, CDR2 FQNEAQ (reference sequence). V was shortened by 5 bases and J by 4 bases, with 8 bases between the two germline ends. In nucleotides, the CDR3 is TGTGCCAGCAGCCCCGACAGCACTGAAGCTTTCTTT. This gives the protein CASSPDSTEAFF.

This clone was seen just once. CDR3 protein: CAGGQKNEAFF. The DNA of the CDR3 is TGTGCCGGCGGACAGAAAAATGAAGCTTTCTTT. The chain links TRBV2 to TRBJ1-1, with TRBD1 as a possible D gene (6 bases). V was shortened by 11 bases and J by 7 bases, with 14 bases between the two germline ends. Germline V gives CDR1 SNHLY, CDR2 FYNNEI. This CDR3 region has 11 residues.

This clone was seen more than once but under ten times. The chain employs TRBV6-5 and TRBJ1-1; 9 bases agree with TRBD1. Germline CDR1 reads MNHEY; CDR2 reads SVGAGI. The CDR3 covers 15 residues. With 4 bases clipped from V and 4 bases from J, the junction kept 7 bases outside the gene matches. CDR3 sequence (DNA): TGTGCCAGCAGTTTACAGGACAGGGGAGGCACTGAAGCTTTCTTT. Its translation: CASSLQDRGGTEAFF.

The genes are TRBV7-5 and TRBJ1-5; the tabulated D call, TRBD1, remains unverified against the DNA. TRBV7-5 is a recognized pseudogene. This CDR3 spans 20 amino acids. CDR3 DNA sequence: TGTGCCAGAAGAAATTTCCTTACAGGGGGCCCTCTTAGCGGCAATCAGCCCCAGCATTTT. Protein product: CARRNFLTGGPLSGNQPQHF.

This clone was seen more than once but under ten times. This chain links TRBV11-3 with TRBJ2-5; TRBD1 agrees at 8 bases. The end of the DNA aligns better with TRBJ2-7, so the J call may be wrong. This CDR3 region has 16 residues. Germline CDR1 SGHNT, CDR2 YENEEA. The CDR3 DNA follows: TGTGCCAGCAGCTTAGAGGGACAGGTCATCGTCTACGAGCAGTACTTC. Translated: CASSLEGQVIVYEQYF.

This chain connects TRBV6-1 to TRBJ1-6; TRBD1 is a possible D gene (6 bases). The CDR3 spans 12 residues. With 6 bases removed from V and 8 bases from J, the gap between germline ends came to 8 bases. Germline CDR1 reads MNHNS; CDR2 reads SASEGT. CDR3 sequence: CASRAGDSPLHF. The DNA for the CDR3 is TGTGCCAGCAGGGCAGGGGATTCACCCCTCCACTTT.

This chain joins TRBV21-1 and TRBJ1-2; TRBD1 is the table's D call and was not checked against the DNA. TRBV21-1 is assigned pseudogene status. The CDR3 length is 16 residues. The CDR3 loop reads CASSKAGGQGRVGYTF. CDR3 coding DNA: TGTGCCAGCAGCAAAGCTGGAGGACAGGGGAGGGTTGGCTACACCTTC.